The sequence of this T cell receptor beta chain was determined in a study of radiation and T cells in renal cell carcinoma. The time point was: blood 2 weeks post-SBRT. Indicated treatment: 15 Gy SBRT to primary tumor, nephrectomy 4 weeks later. Blood was sampled at baseline, 2 weeks and 4 weeks after SBRT. The data were produced by immunoSEQ multiplex PCR, yet TCRdb's version contains in-frame clones alone and is incomplete. The table records about 130,000 clones, over 75% of them present only once. J gave up 2 bases and V 1 base, and 5 bases lay outside the gene matches. Germline V gene sequence: CDR1 SGHTA, CDR2 FQGNSA. This CDR3 comprises 16 residues.

The source of this sequence is a woman aged 60-75 years with renal cell carcinoma. The sequenced sample was blood, obtained from a patient whose treatment included radiotherapy and nephrectomy. The V call is TRBV7-2, the J call TRBJ2-7, with 10 bases aligning to TRBD2. DNA for the CDR3: TGTGCCAGCAGCTTAGGGCCTAGCGGGAGCCCCTACGAGCAGTACTTC. This encodes CASSLGPSGSPYEQYF.